A single TCR beta chain is shown here with its context. This CDR3 region has 13 residues. The germline V gene has CDR1 KGHSH and CDR2 LQKENI. V gave up 6 bases and J gave up 2 bases, with 10 bases separating them. The data derive from a study of blood T cell repertoires in COVID-19. About the study: Samples came from the United States, Italy and Spain, spanning acute and convalescent COVID-19. In each case, the material was cDNA or gDNA derived from T cells, B-cell-depleted T cells, or PBMCs.

The Seattle patients joined while their infection was active and were tracked longitudinally afterward. Original methodology: Nucleated cell number was recorded as an estimate derived from reference gene primer amplification. Some clones are missing from TCRdb's copy, which holds only in-frame ones; the method was immunoSEQ multiplex PCR. V, J and clone size were drawn from that table, and D and trimming were deduced from the DNA. In the table there are about 370,000 clones, around 87% of which are singletons. This TCR derives from a woman younger than 45 with COVID-19, enrolled during active disease. Sequencing was done on a sample of peripheral blood. The chain links TRBV18 to TRBJ1-2; no definite D call. In DNA form, the CDR3 reads TGTGCCAGCTCTCGTTCTTCCAACTATGGCTACACCTTC. This encodes CASSRSSNYGYTF.